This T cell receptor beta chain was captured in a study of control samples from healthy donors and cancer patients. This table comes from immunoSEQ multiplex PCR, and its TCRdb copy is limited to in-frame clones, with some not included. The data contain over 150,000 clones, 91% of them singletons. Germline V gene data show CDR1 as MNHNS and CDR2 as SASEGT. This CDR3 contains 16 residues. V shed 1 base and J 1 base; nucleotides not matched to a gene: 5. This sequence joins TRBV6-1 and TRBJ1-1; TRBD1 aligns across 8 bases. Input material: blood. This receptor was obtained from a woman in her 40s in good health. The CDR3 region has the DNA TGTGCCAGCAGTGAAGGGGCAGGGGGCAGGAACACTGAAGCTTTCTTT. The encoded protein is CASSEGAGGRNTEAFF.